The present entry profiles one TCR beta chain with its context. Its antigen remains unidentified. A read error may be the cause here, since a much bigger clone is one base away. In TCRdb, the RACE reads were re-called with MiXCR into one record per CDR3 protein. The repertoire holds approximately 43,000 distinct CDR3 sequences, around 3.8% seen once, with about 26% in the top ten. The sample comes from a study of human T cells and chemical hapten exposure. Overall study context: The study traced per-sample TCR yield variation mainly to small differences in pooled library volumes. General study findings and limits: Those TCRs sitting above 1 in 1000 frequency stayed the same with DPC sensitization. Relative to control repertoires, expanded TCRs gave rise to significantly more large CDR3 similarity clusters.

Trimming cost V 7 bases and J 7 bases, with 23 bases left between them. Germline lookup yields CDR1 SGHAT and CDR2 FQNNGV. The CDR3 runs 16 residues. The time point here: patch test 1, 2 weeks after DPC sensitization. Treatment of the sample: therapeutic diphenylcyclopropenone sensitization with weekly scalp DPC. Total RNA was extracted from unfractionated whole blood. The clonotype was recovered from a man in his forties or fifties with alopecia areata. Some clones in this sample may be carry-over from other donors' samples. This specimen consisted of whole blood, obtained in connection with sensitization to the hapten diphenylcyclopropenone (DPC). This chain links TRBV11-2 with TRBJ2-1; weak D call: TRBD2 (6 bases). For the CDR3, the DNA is TGTGCCAGCATCTCCCCGATTGGGCGACTAGTGAATGAGCAGTTCTTC. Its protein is CASISPIGRLVNEQFF.